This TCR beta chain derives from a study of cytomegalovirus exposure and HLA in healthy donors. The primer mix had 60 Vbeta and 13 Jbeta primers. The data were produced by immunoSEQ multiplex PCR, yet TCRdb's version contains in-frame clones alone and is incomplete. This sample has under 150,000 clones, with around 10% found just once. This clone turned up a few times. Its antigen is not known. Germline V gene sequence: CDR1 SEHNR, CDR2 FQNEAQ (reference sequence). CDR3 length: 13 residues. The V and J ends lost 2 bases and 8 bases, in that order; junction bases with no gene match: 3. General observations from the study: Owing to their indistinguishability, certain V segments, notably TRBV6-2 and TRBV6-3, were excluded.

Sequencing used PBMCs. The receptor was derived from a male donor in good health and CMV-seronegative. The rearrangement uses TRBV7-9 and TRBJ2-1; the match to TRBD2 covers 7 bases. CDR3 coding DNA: TGTGCCAGCAGCTTACCGGGGAGGGATGAGCAGTTCTTC. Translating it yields CASSLPGRDEQFF.